This T cell receptor beta chain derives from a study of cytomegalovirus exposure and HLA in healthy donors. Primers included in the PCR were 60 Vbeta and 13 Jbeta primers. Data came from immunoSEQ multiplex PCR; TCRdb stores just in-frame clones and leaves some out. The table has tens of thousands of clones, about 77% seen once. In germline, CDR1 is MDHEN, CDR2 SYDVKM. Trimming pared 6 bases from V and 2 bases from J, leaving 14 bases between. CDR3 length: 15 amino acids. Sequencing was done on a sample of PBMCs. The origin of this receptor is a male donor in good health and CMV-seropositive. The rearrangement uses TRBV28 and TRBJ1-5; D might be TRBD1 (5 bases). The CDR3 DNA sequence: TGTGCCAGCAGGCTAAGACCGGGGGGCAATCAGCCCCAGCATTTT. Translation gives CASRLRPGGNQPQHF. Filled out from reference TRBV28 and TRBJ1-5, the complete variable domain reads DVKVTQSSRYLVKRTGEKVFLECVQDMDHENMFWYRQDPGLGLRLIYFSYDVKMKEKGDIPEGYSVSREKKERFSLILESASTNQTSMYLCASRLRPGGNQPQHFGDGTRLSIL.